A selection of T cell receptor beta chains follows, all from one sample in a study of T cell responses to AZD1222 COVID-19 vaccine. The protocol was immunoSEQ multiplex PCR, while the TCRdb copy is restricted to in-frame clones and leaves out a portion. The sample lists around 130,000 clones, about 93% occurring once. Here the sequenced sample was peripheral blood, taken 28 days after the second dose of the MenACWY control vaccine. The source of these receptors is an adult who received the MenACWY meningococcal vaccine as a control. Both conserved end residues are part of each CDR3. Each record gives: clone size, V gene, D gene, J gene, CDR3 protein, CDR3 DNA. D genes are given only for firm matches. Size is stated for part of the rows, as once, few or many counts, or as a class when the clone is expanded.

size: .; V: TRBV19; D: .; J: TRBJ2-3; CDR3: CASSRGQSDTQYF; DNA: TGTGCCAGTTCGCGGGGCCAGTCGGATACGCAGTATTTT
size: .; V: TRBV4-1; D: TRBD1; J: TRBJ2-1; CDR3: CASSQAPGQVVSYNEQFF; DNA: TGCGCCAGCAGCCAAGCCCCCGGACAGGTAGTATCTTACAATGAGCAGTTCTTC
size: once; V: TRBV6-5; D: TRBD1; J: TRBJ1-3; CDR3: CASSYSLTGYGNTIYF; DNA: TGTGCCAGCAGTTACTCCCTGACAGGGTACGGAAACACCATATATTTT
size: .; V: TRBV4-3; D: TRBD1; J: TRBJ1-6; CDR3: CASSQDRDRSSYNSPLHF; DNA: TGCGCCAGCAGCCAAGATCGGGACAGGAGCTCCTATAATTCACCCCTCCACTTT
size: .; V: TRBV9; D: .; J: TRBJ1-1; CDR3: CASSPRRVMNTEAFF; DNA: TGTGCCAGCAGCCCGAGACGGGTCATGAACACTGAAGCTTTCTTT
size: .; V: TRBV18; D: .; J: TRBJ2-3; CDR3: CATQPYPTDTQYF; DNA: TGTGCCACCCAACCGTACCCGACAGATACGCAGTATTTT
size: .; V: TRBV11-2; D: .; J: TRBJ2-7; CDR3: CASSLEGGTEQYF; DNA: TGTGCCAGCAGCTTAGAAGGAGGTACCGAGCAGTACTTC
size: .; V: TRBV27; D: .; J: TRBJ2-4; CDR3: CASSLVPRDIQYF; DNA: TGTGCCAGCAGTTTGGTGCCCCGAGACATTCAGTACTTC
size: .; V: TRBV18; D: .; J: TRBJ2-1; CDR3: CASSPSDRHYNEQFF; DNA: TGTGCCAGCTCACCCTCCGACAGGCACTACAATGAGCAGTTCTTC
size: once; V: TRBV30; D: TRBD1; J: TRBJ1-1; CDR3: CAWSTRTGIGTEAFF; DNA: TGTGCCTGGAGTACCCGGACAGGGATTGGGACTGAAGCTTTCTTT
size: .; V: TRBV6-2/TRBV6-3; D: .; J: TRBJ1-4; CDR3: CASSVIGIEKLFF; DNA: TGTGCCAGCAGTGTTATCGGGATTGAAAAACTGTTTTTT
size: .; V: TRBV27; D: .; J: TRBJ2-3; CDR3: CASSRWGRDTQYF; DNA: TGTGCCAGCAGCCGCTGGGGTCGGGATACGCAGTATTTT
size: .; V: TRBV28; D: TRBD1; J: TRBJ1-5; CDR3: CAGTGGDSHSNQPQHF; DNA: TGTGCCGGAACAGGGGGCGACTCCCATAGCAATCAGCCCCAGCATTTT
size: once; V: TRBV3-1/TRBV3-2; D: .; J: TRBJ2-5; CDR3: CASSQDLWGKETQYF; DNA: TGTGCCAGCAGCCAAGATCTCTGGGGTAAAGAGACCCAGTACTTC
size: .; V: TRBV28; D: .; J: TRBJ1-1; CDR3: CASSLPGGTEAFF; DNA: TGTGCCAGCAGTTTGCCGGGAGGCACTGAAGCTTTCTTT
size: .; V: TRBV6-5; D: .; J: TRBJ2-5; CDR3: CASSFDRKETQYF; DNA: TGTGCCAGCAGTTTCGACAGAAAAGAGACCCAGTACTTC
size: .; V: TRBV27; D: .; J: TRBJ1-6; CDR3: CASSLSPAQGNYNSPLHF; DNA: TGTGCCAGCAGTTTATCCCCGGCCCAGGGTAACTATAATTCACCCCTCCACTTT
size: .; V: TRBV9; D: .; J: TRBJ2-7; CDR3: CASSVAGRGDEQYF; DNA: TGTGCCAGCAGCGTAGCCGGGAGAGGGGACGAGCAGTACTTC
size: .; V: TRBV3-1/TRBV3-2; D: TRBD1; J: TRBJ1-4; CDR3: CASSQYRGVNEKLFF; DNA: TGTGCCAGCAGCCAATACAGGGGAGTGAATGAAAAACTGTTTTTT
size: .; V: TRBV20-1; D: .; J: TRBJ1-2; CDR3: CSASISNYGYTF; DNA: TGCAGTGCTAGTATTTCCAACTATGGCTACACCTTC
size: once; V: TRBV4-1; D: .; J: TRBJ1-4; CDR3: CASSRRTDEKLFF; DNA: TGCGCCAGCAGCCGCAGGACAGATGAAAAACTGTTTTTT
size: .; V: TRBV10-3; D: TRBD2; J: TRBJ2-3; CDR3: CAISERAGGPSDTQYF; DNA: TGTGCCATCAGTGAGAGGGCGGGGGGGCCCTCAGATACGCAGTATTTT
size: .; V: TRBV28; D: TRBD1; J: TRBJ2-1; CDR3: CASSLFGTGEFNEQFF; DNA: TGTGCCAGCAGTTTATTTGGGACAGGGGAGTTCAATGAGCAGTTCTTC
size: .; V: TRBV3-1/TRBV3-2; D: .; J: TRBJ1-6; CDR3: CASSQGQGGGVSPLHF; DNA: TGTGCCAGCAGCCAAGGTCAGGGAGGGGGGGTGTCACCCCTCCACTTT
size: .; V: TRBV3-1/TRBV3-2; D: .; J: TRBJ1-4; CDR3: CASRPGGGVNEKLFF; DNA: TGTGCCAGCAGGCCCGGAGGAGGGGTTAATGAAAAACTGTTTTTT
size: .; V: TRBV4-3; D: TRBD1; J: TRBJ2-1; CDR3: CASSQAGTGVPEQFF; DNA: TGCGCCAGCAGCCAAGCCGGGACAGGGGTTCCTGAGCAGTTCTTC
size: once; V: TRBV28; D: TRBD1; J: TRBJ2-2; CDR3: CATDRGRNTGELFF; DNA: TGTGCCACTGACAGGGGGCGGAACACCGGGGAGCTGTTTTTT
size: few; V: TRBV7-8; D: .; J: TRBJ1-5; CDR3: CASSLVPDQPQHF; DNA: TGTGCCAGCAGCTTAGTTCCTGATCAGCCCCAGCATTTT
size: .; V: TRBV7-9; D: .; J: TRBJ2-1; CDR3: CASSPPRSPGNEQFF; DNA: TGTGCCAGCAGCCCCCCCAGGTCCCCGGGGAATGAGCAGTTCTTC
size: .; V: TRBV4-1; D: TRBD1; J: TRBJ2-2; CDR3: CASSLGQGAGTGELFF; DNA: TGCGCCAGCAGCTTAGGCCAGGGGGCGGGCACCGGGGAGCTGTTTTTT
size: .; V: TRBV5-6; D: .; J: TRBJ2-6; CDR3: CASSLARHRRSSGANVLTF; DNA: TGTGCCAGCAGCTTGGCGAGGCACCGAAGAAGCTCTGGGGCCAACGTCCTGACTTTC
size: .; V: TRBV6-5; D: .; J: TRBJ2-2; CDR3: CASSYGSDTGELFF; DNA: TGTGCCAGCAGTTACGGGAGTGACACCGGGGAGCTGTTTTTT
size: .; V: TRBV7-8; D: .; J: TRBJ1-5; CDR3: CASSLAAGHQHF; DNA: TGTGCCAGCAGCTTAGCGGCAGGACACCAGCATTTT
size: .; V: TRBV12-2; D: .; J: TRBJ2-3; CDR3: CASRLVAPPSSGYTDTQYF; DNA: TGTGCAAGTCGCTTAGTGGCCCCACCGAGTAGCGGGTACACAGATACGCAGTATTTT
size: .; V: TRBV19; D: TRBD1; J: TRBJ1-1; CDR3: CASSNRGLGTEAFF; DNA: TGTGCCAGTAGCAACAGGGGGCTGGGCACTGAAGCTTTCTTT
size: few; V: TRBV24-1; D: .; J: TRBJ2-2; CDR3: CATSDRYARKANTGELFF; DNA: TGTGCCACCAGTGACCGATATGCTAGAAAGGCGAACACCGGGGAGCTGTTTTTT
size: .; V: TRBV7-2; D: .; J: TRBJ2-5; CDR3: CASSFEGTRVPTQYF; DNA: TGTGCCAGCAGCTTTGAGGGGACCAGGGTTCCGACCCAGTACTTC
size: few; V: TRBV4-2; D: TRBD2; J: TRBJ2-3; CDR3: CASSQVVGLAADTQYF; DNA: TGTGCCAGCAGCCAAGTGGTGGGACTAGCGGCAGATACGCAGTATTTT
size: .; V: TRBV11-1; D: .; J: TRBJ2-7; CDR3: CASSLQTSYEQYF; DNA: TGTGCCAGCAGCTTGCAAACTTCCTACGAGCAGTACTTC
size: .; V: TRBV19; D: .; J: TRBJ1-1; CDR3: CASSFLQGFTEAFF; DNA: TGTGCCAGTAGTTTTCTACAGGGTTTCACTGAAGCTTTCTTT
size: .; V: TRBV6-5; D: .; J: TRBJ1-2; CDR3: CASSYSSLPSNYGYTF; DNA: TGTGCCAGCAGTTACTCCTCGTTACCCTCTAACTATGGCTACACCTTC
size: .; V: TRBV6-2/TRBV6-3; D: .; J: TRBJ1-1; CDR3: CASSYSAHGTGGEAFF; DNA: TGTGCCAGCAGTTACTCGGCCCACGGGACGGGGGGTGAAGCTTTCTTT
size: .; V: TRBV27; D: .; J: TRBJ1-6; CDR3: CASSTSPVSPLHF; DNA: TGTGCCAGCAGTACCTCCCCGGTTTCACCCCTCCACTTT
size: .; V: TRBV27; D: .; J: TRBJ2-7; CDR3: CASSAQQGYEQYF; DNA: TGTGCCAGCAGTGCGCAACAGGGCTACGAGCAGTACTTC
size: .; V: TRBV18; D: .; J: TRBJ1-1; CDR3: CASSPERQAVIDTEAFF; DNA: TGTGCCAGCTCACCGGAAAGGCAGGCTGTCATAGACACTGAAGCTTTCTTT
size: .; V: TRBV6-2/TRBV6-3; D: TRBD2; J: TRBJ2-5; CDR3: CASSSLAGIQETQYF; DNA: TGTGCCAGCAGTTCCCTAGCGGGGATTCAAGAGACCCAGTACTTC
size: .; V: TRBV10-3; D: TRBD1; J: TRBJ2-1; CDR3: CAISGTGYNEQFF; DNA: TGTGCCATCAGTGGGACAGGGTACAATGAGCAGTTCTTC
size: .; V: TRBV18; D: TRBD1; J: TRBJ2-2; CDR3: CASSPRTGPTGELFF; DNA: TGTGCCAGCTCACCCCGGACAGGGCCGACCGGGGAGCTGTTTTTT
size: .; V: TRBV18; D: .; J: TRBJ1-1; CDR3: CASSPLRTANTEAFF; DNA: TGTGCCAGCTCACCACTCCGGACGGCCAACACTGAAGCTTTCTTT
size: .; V: TRBV24-1; D: TRBD1; J: TRBJ2-1; CDR3: CATSDLVRTGHNEQFF; DNA: TGTGCCACCAGTGATTTAGTGAGGACAGGACACAATGAGCAGTTCTTC
size: .; V: TRBV5-8; D: .; J: TRBJ1-5; CDR3: CASSLAVRSSNQPQHF; DNA: TGTGCCAGCAGCTTGGCGGTCAGATCTAGCAATCAGCCCCAGCATTTT
size: .; V: TRBV5-1; D: .; J: TRBJ1-6; CDR3: CASSLEGRDSPLHF; DNA: TGCGCCAGCAGCTTGGAGGGGAGGGATTCACCCCTCCACTTT
size: .; V: TRBV6-5; D: .; J: TRBJ2-5; CDR3: CASSLQGQETQYF; DNA: TGTGCCAGCAGTTTGCAGGGCCAAGAGACCCAGTACTTC
size: .; V: TRBV4-1; D: .; J: TRBJ1-1; CDR3: CASRLTGSTEAFF; DNA: TGCGCCAGCAGGTTGACAGGTTCCACTGAAGCTTTCTTT
size: .; V: TRBV4-3; D: TRBD1; J: TRBJ1-2; CDR3: CASSPTFGDRERYGYTF; DNA: TGCGCCAGCAGCCCCACATTCGGGGACAGGGAACGGTACGGCTACACCTTC
size: once; V: TRBV7-8; D: TRBD1; J: TRBJ1-3; CDR3: CASSLDPGQGAGRGNTIYF; DNA: TGTGCCAGCAGCCTCGACCCGGGACAGGGGGCAGGTCGGGGAAACACCATATATTTT
size: .; V: TRBV7-2; D: .; J: TRBJ2-3; CDR3: CASSLRRSGAPRTDTQYF; DNA: TGTGCCAGCAGCTTACGGAGGTCAGGGGCACCCCGCACAGATACGCAGTATTTT
size: .; V: TRBV28; D: .; J: TRBJ1-1; CDR3: CASSFGTEAFF; DNA: TGTGCCAGCAGTTTCGGGACTGAAGCTTTCTTT
size: once; V: TRBV7-3; D: TRBD2; J: TRBJ2-5; CDR3: CASSPGLAGEGETQYF; DNA: TGTGCCAGCAGCCCAGGACTAGCGGGAGAAGGAGAGACCCAGTACTTC